This T cell receptor (beta chain) was retrieved from a study of T cell changes during pregnancy in multiple sclerosis. Generated by immunoSEQ multiplex PCR, the TCRdb table keeps only in-frame clones and is missing some. Among 40,000 to 55,000 clones, 75% to 90% were seen once, and the ten largest hold 1.4% to 1.5%. Germline loops: CDR1 SEHNR, CDR2 FQNEAQ (reference sequence). The V gene end was trimmed by 5 bases and the J gene end by 4 bases; junction bases not matched to a gene: 4. The CDR3 runs to 14 residues. V gene TRBV7-9 combines with J gene TRBJ2-3; 9 bases fit TRBD2. Material: peripheral blood, obtained in the first trimester of pregnancy. The TCR was taken from a female donor in good health, enrolled as a control in a pregnancy study. In DNA form, the CDR3 reads TGTGCCAGCAGCGAGGGACTAGCTGCAGATACGCAGTATTTT. It translates to CASSEGLAADTQYF.